The 18 T cell receptor beta chains in this list originate from one sample, sequenced in a study of blood T cell repertoires in COVID-19 (dated by TCRdb to 2020 to 2021). The receptor library was made with the immunoSEQ multiplex PCR assay. The immuneACCESS repertoire file appears here via TCRdb, limited to in-frame rearrangements. These files lack a portion of the clones; in checked studies, under half of the deficit traces to unresolved V genes, and the cause of the others is not known. This sample gives about 360,000 clones in total; around 87% of them show up just once. The ten largest clones add up to less than 3.5% of the sample. Sample: peripheral blood. Receptor source: a human donor in a cohort sampled during active COVID-19.

V and J are TRBV11-2 and TRBJ1-1; D is unresolved. Trimming cost V 3 bases and J 1 base, with 6 bases left between them. The CDR3 is 13 residues long. Germline CDR1 SGHAT, CDR2 FQNNGV. In nucleotides, the CDR3 is TGTGCCAGCAGCTTTCAATGGAACACTGAAGCTTTCTTT. Residues: CASSFQWNTEAFF. Filled out from reference TRBV11-2 and TRBJ1-1, the complete variable domain reads EAGVAQSPRYKIIEKRQSVAFWCNPISGHATLYWYQQILGQGPKLLIQFQNNGVVDDSQLPKDRFSAERLKGVDSTLKIQPAKLEDSAVYLCASSFQWNTEAFFGQGTRLTVV.

The chain combines TRBV30 with TRBJ2-5; 10 bases are a match to TRBD2. The CDR3 has 15 amino acids. V shed 0 bases, J shed 4 bases, and the junction held 5 bases outside the gene matches. The germline V gene has CDR1 GTSNPN and CDR2 SVGIG (reference sequence). The CDR3, as DNA: TGTGCCTGGAGTGTACTAGCGGGGAGTAGAGAGACCCAGTACTTC. Protein product: CAWSVLAGSRETQYF.

The rearrangement links TRBV5-4 to TRBJ2-1, with 7 nucleotides matching TRBD1. Germline CDR1 SGHNT, CDR2 YYREEE (reference sequence). V gave up 3 bases and J gave up 4 bases; unmatched junction bases: 7. The length of the CDR3 is 15 residues. CDR3 in DNA: TGTGCCAGCAGCTCAGAACCGGGACAGTACAATGAGCAGTTCTTC. As protein: CASSSEPGQYNEQFF.

The V and J genes are TRBV24-1 and TRBJ2-1; 10 bases are a match to TRBD1. The CDR3 extends over 16 amino acids. CDR1 is KGHDR, CDR2 SFDVKD, per germline. V trimming: 4 bases; J trimming: 4 bases; junction bases outside the gene matches: 6. CDR3 region: CATSDTTGGAYNEQFF. Here the CDR3 DNA reads TGTGCCACCAGTGACACGACAGGGGGCGCGTACAATGAGCAGTTCTTC.

This clone was counted between two and nine times. The V gene is TRBV4-2, the J gene TRBJ2-6; no reliable D call. Between the trimmed V and J ends, which lost 3 bases and 0 bases, there was a span of 3 bases. CDR3 length: 14 amino acids. Germline assignment: CDR1 LGHNA and CDR2 YNFKEQ. DNA for the CDR3: TGTGCCAGCAGCCACTTCTCTGGGGCCAACGTCCTGACTTTC. Its protein product is CASSHFSGANVLTF.

The chain uses TRBV18 and TRBJ1-1; TRBD1 might be the D (5 bases). This CDR3 is built from 13 residues. The germline V gene encodes CDR1 KGHSH and CDR2 LQKENI. Trimming shortened V by 6 bases and J by 0 bases, and 8 bases separated the two germline ends. The CDR3 sequence is CASSLDMNTEAFF. CDR3 nucleotides: TGTGCCAGCTCGCTGGACATGAACACTGAAGCTTTCTTT.

This sequence joins TRBV7-4 and TRBJ2-3; no firm D call. V was trimmed by 5 bases and J by 2 bases, leaving 23 bases between them. From germline, CDR1 is SGHVT and CDR2 SQSDAQ. This CDR3 comprises 18 residues. This CDR3 reads CASSTPKNTTLYTDTQYF. CDR3 DNA: TGTGCCAGCAGCACCCCGAAGAACACGACACTTTACACAGATACGCAGTATTTT.

The chain couples TRBV4-2 to TRBJ2-7, with TRBD2 as a possible D gene (5 bases). With 4 bases removed from V and 2 bases from J, the gap between germline ends came to 18 bases. CDR1 and CDR2 from the germline V gene are LGHNA and YNFKEQ. This CDR3 has 16 amino acids. In nucleotides, the CDR3 is TGTGCCAGCAGCCGTGACTTTGAGGGCGCCCCCTACGAGCAGTACTTC. Amino acids: CASSRDFEGAPYEQYF.

V gene TRBV10-3 combines with J gene TRBJ2-2; the D is unclear. The CDR3 consists of 13 residues. Germline-derived CDR1 and CDR2 are ENHRY and SYGVKD. The germline V and J ends were trimmed by 11 bases and 0 bases, with 10 bases remaining between them. DNA for the CDR3: TGTGCCTACCGCAGTCCGAACACCGGGGAGCTGTTTTTT. Translation gives CAYRSPNTGELFF.

The genes are TRBV19 and TRBJ1-2, with D uncertain. Germline V gene data show CDR1 as LNHDA and CDR2 as SQIVND (reference sequence). V lost 5 bases to trimming and J lost 5 bases, with 18 bases between them. The CDR3 runs to 15 residues. The CDR3 nucleotides are TGTGCCAGTAGTTTTTCGTTTAACAGCCCTTATGGCTACACCTTC. The encoded protein is CASSFSFNSPYGYTF.

V and J are TRBV13 and TRBJ1-2, with a weak D call TRBD1 (5 bases). The CDR3 covers 14 residues. CDR1 and CDR2 (germline): PRHDT, FYEKMQ (reference sequence). V lost 4 bases and J lost 4, with 13 bases in between. The CDR3 sequence: CASSSQGKGYGYTF. CDR3 DNA: TGTGCCAGCAGCTCTCAGGGTAAGGGCTATGGCTACACCTTC. The complete variable domain, with remaining parts taken from reference TRBV13 and TRBJ1-2, reads AAGVIQSPRHLIKEKRETATLKCYPIPRHDTVYWYQQGPGQDPQFLISFYEKMQSDKGSIPDRFSAQQFSDYHSELNMSSLELGDSALYFCASSSQGKGYGYTFGSGTRLTVV.

This clone was found once. This sequence joins TRBV3-1 (or the pseudogene TRBV3-2) and TRBJ2-6, with 7 bases lining up with TRBD1. J gave up 5 bases and V 4 bases, and 5 bases lay outside the gene matches. Germline CDR1 reads LGHDT; CDR2 reads YNNKEL (reference sequence). This CDR3 spans 15 amino acids. DNA for the CDR3: TGTGCCAGCAGCCCCTACAGGGGACGGGCCAACGTCCTGACTTTC. Translation gives CASSPYRGRANVLTF.

This clone was recorded a few times. This chain connects TRBV7-3 to TRBJ2-7, with 8 bases aligning to TRBD1. The ends lost 6 bases at V and 9 bases at J; junction bases unmatched: 13. The CDR3 spans 14 residues. CDR1 is SGHTA and CDR2 is FQGTGA in the germline V gene. CDR3 sequence reads: CASSSDRDLRGQYF. CDR3 coding DNA: TGTGCCAGCAGTTCGGACAGGGACCTACGTGGGCAGTACTTC.

This chain joins TRBV30 and TRBJ2-3; a weak D match, TRBD2 (5 bases). This CDR3 spans 16 amino acids. The V and J ends lost 2 bases and 0 bases respectively, with 15 bases between them. Germline V gives CDR1 GTSNPN, CDR2 SVGIG (reference sequence). CDR3 sequence reads: CAWSTPSGASTDTQYF. The CDR3 DNA reads as TGTGCCTGGAGTACTCCCAGCGGAGCTAGCACAGATACGCAGTATTTT.

V is TRBV6-4 and J is TRBJ2-2, with D perhaps matching TRBD2 (6 bases). This CDR3 spans 14 amino acids. From germline, CDR1 is MRHNA and CDR2 SNTAGT. Trimming took 0 bases from V and 4 from J, leaving 6 bases between them. Here the CDR3 DNA reads TGTGCCAGCAGTGACTCGACTAGCACCGGGGAGCTGTTTTTT. As protein: CASSDSTSTGELFF.

The rearrangement links TRBV28 to TRBJ1-1; D gene ambiguous. V lost 4 bases and J 3 bases, leaving 18 bases between the germline ends. This CDR3 region has 16 residues. Per the germline V gene, CDR1 is MDHEN and CDR2 is SYDVKM. The CDR3 here is CASSSRQDDWDTEAFF. The DNA for the CDR3 is TGTGCCAGCAGTTCCAGACAAGACGATTGGGACACTGAAGCTTTCTTT. The whole variable domain, filled in from reference TRBV28 and TRBJ1-1, reads DVKVTQSSRYLVKRTGEKVFLECVQDMDHENMFWYRQDPGLGLRLIYFSYDVKMKEKGDIPEGYSVSREKKERFSLILESASTNQTSMYLCASSSRQDDWDTEAFFGQGTRLTVV.

Written as DNA, the CDR3 is TGTGCCAGCAGTGACAATCATCCTCTAGCGGGAGATTACTACGAGCAGTACTTC. Its protein product is CASSDNHPLAGDYYEQYF. The chain carries TRBV25-1 and TRBJ2-7; TRBD2 agrees at 10 bases. The CDR3 spans 18 residues. J was trimmed by 3 bases and V by 3 bases; bases with no gene match: 14. The germline gives CDR1 MGHDK, CDR2 SYGVNS.

For the CDR3, the DNA is TGTGCCAGCAGCTTAAGGGCGGCGGGGGTCACGGGGAATTCACCCCTCCACTTT. The encoded protein is CASSLRAAGVTGNSPLHF. The chain carries TRBV7-2 and TRBJ1-6; D may be TRBD1 (5 bases). Germline loops: CDR1 SGHTA, CDR2 FQGNSA. V lost 2 bases, J lost 7 bases, and 21 bases lay in between. This CDR3 spans 18 amino acids.